This T cell receptor beta chain derives from a study of identical twins (TCRdb year 2016). Regarding the research as a whole: The study deep-sequenced TCR alpha and beta repertoires from monozygotic twins, unrelated adults of various ages and cord blood to test whether fetal clonotypes persist. Replicate twin experiments were performed at different times using different library preparation protocols to rule out contamination.

Only healthy Caucasian donors were included. Using Miltenyi CD45RO+ enrichment and human naive T-cell isolation kits, memory (CD45RO+) and naive T cells were isolated from PBMC. What the study reported, not specific to this receptor: Excess twin sharing in beta out-of-frame sequences was weaker because fewer shared sequences lowered the signal-to-noise ratio. Because the same donors could not be followed over many years, the conclusions relied on cross-sectional statistical analysis. In monozygotic twins, out-of-frame TCR alpha sharing was systematically underestimated by recombination models, although the models agreed with sharing between unrelated individuals. Zero-insertion analyses could be partly confounded by invariant T cells such as MAIT and iNKT, though diverse VJ usage argued against such confounding for most clonotypes. Compared with coincidental sharing between unrelated individuals, out-of-frame TCR alpha sequences shared between twins had an excess of sequences with low generation probability. Abundant cord blood beta clonotypes had fewer insertions, young adult naive repertoires showed a similar but weaker trend, and memory repertoires showed no such trend.

There are 15 amino acids in the CDR3, from cysteine to phenylalanine inclusive. CDR3 DNA is the only sequence kept; it has 45 bases, read in frame from the first base. Trimming at the junction amounts to 1 base on V and 5 bases on J, and the germline ends lie 12 bases apart. As encoded in the germline V gene, CDR1 is KGHSH while CDR2 is LQKENI. Library preparation used 5' RACE. Sequencing was performed on an Illumina HiSeq 2000. A universal primer binding site was introduced by template switching, and a unique molecular identifier was present in the final cDNA, enabling accurate counting of TCR cDNA molecules. Specific primers in the conserved constant-segment region were used to synthesize first-strand cDNA for TCR alpha and beta chains. Each cDNA library was double barcoded, with a SMART-Mk sample barcode plus Illumina barcodes, to control for contamination. TruSeq adapter sequences along with Illumina sample barcodes were introduced in two successive PCR steps. TCR alpha and beta cDNA libraries were sequenced on the Illumina HiSeq platform with custom primers. Per the source publication's procedure: MiGEC was used to process raw reads and extract unique molecular identifiers, and MiXCR was used to find CDR3 positions. For each individual, recombination models were inferred using an EM algorithm with the repgenHMM and IGoR tools. The analysis of shared clonotypes was done with the tcR package in R, with sharing normalized by the product of cloneset sizes. To study raw recombination without the effects of thymic and clonal selection, out-of-frame nonproductive sequences were analyzed. TCRdb trimmed public reads at Q25 via fastp, called clones via MiXCR and kept in-frame beta chains. Each entry merges the rows of one CDR3 protein and shows their most common DNA and genes. V and J calls and clone size were set by TCRdb, not the authors. Within this sample are around 240,000 distinct CDR3 sequences, with 10% of them counted one time only. Together, the top ten hold more than 8% of the sample.

Remarks on this clonotype: The specificity of this receptor is unknown. The record has no base qualities; no much larger clone is one base away.

The clonotype comes from a man aged 50 to 59 in good health. The chain joins TRBV18 to TRBJ2-1; no D gene is confidently identified. The specimen sequenced was memory T cells sorted from blood. Sample cell subset or site, as interpreted from the label and publication: CD45RO+ enriched T cells. The nucleotide sequence reads as follows: TGTGCCAGCTCACCACAGAGCTTAGTTAACAATGAGCAGTTCTTC. Its amino acids are CASSPQSLVNNEQFF.